Following are 9 T cell receptor beta chains from one sample sequenced in a study of T cells after posttransplantation cyclophosphamide. Assay: immunoSEQ multiplex PCR; the TCRdb copy retains only in-frame clones and omits some. The sample lists some 54,000 clones; 85% to 95% were seen once. Sequencing input: PBMCs. The receptors shown here come from a woman aged 25 to 39 in good health and a related stem cell transplant donor.

The chain joins TRBV7-9 to TRBJ1-2, with 9 positions matching TRBD1. Germline lookup yields CDR1 SEHNR and CDR2 FQNEAQ (reference sequence). The CDR3 totals 14 residues. The junction had 7 bases not matched to a gene; V was cut back by 3 bases and J by 8 bases. The CDR3: CASSLGQGTYGYTF. DNA for the CDR3: TGTGCCAGCAGCTTGGGACAGGGAACCTACGGCTACACCTTC.

V and J are TRBV7-3 and TRBJ2-2; TRBD2 agrees at 10 bases. V dropped 2 bases and J dropped 5; count of bases not matched to a gene: 2. CDR1 is SGHTA and CDR2 is FQGTGA in the germline V gene. CDR3 length: 15 residues. CDR3: CASSLGGLATGELFF. DNA for the CDR3: TGTGCCAGCAGCTTAGGGGGACTAGCGACCGGGGAGCTGTTTTTT.

The genes are TRBV2 and TRBJ1-6; D gene ambiguous. This CDR3 is 12 amino acids long. Trimming stripped 5 bases from V and 9 bases from J, with 8 bases between. Per germline, CDR1 SNHLY and CDR2 FYNNEI. The CDR3 protein is CASSPSFSPLHF. The CDR3 nucleotides read TGTGCCAGCAGTCCCAGTTTTTCACCCCTCCACTTT.

This rearrangement joins TRBV14 to TRBJ2-3; maybe TRBD1 (5 bases). V was cut by 4 bases and J by 5 bases, with 7 bases left in between. Germline V gene lookup returns CDR1 SGHDN and CDR2 FVKESK. The CDR3 loop spans 12 amino acids. CDR3 DNA sequence: TGTGCCAGCAGCCGCCAGGGAGATACGCAGTATTTT. Protein product: CASSRQGDTQYF.

Turning to this clone: A read error may produce the germline difference seen at one junction end. The CDR3 protein is CASSPGDRVNERGAVF. CDR3 bases: TGCGCCAGCAGTCCGGGGGACAGGGTAAACGAACGGGGAGCTGTTTTT. V usage is TRBV4-3 and J usage is TRBJ2-2; 9 bases line up with TRBD1. The CDR3 is made up of 16 amino acids. CDR1 LGHNA and CDR2 YSLEER come from the germline V gene.

This sequence joins TRBV28 and TRBJ1-5; 9 nucleotides agree with TRBD1. The CDR3 consists of 13 residues. Germline V gives CDR1 MDHEN, CDR2 SYDVKM. V was pared by 10 bases and J by 5 bases, with 6 bases of the junction left unmatched. CDR3 residues: CATGTGRDQPQHF. The CDR3 DNA reads as TGTGCCACAGGGACAGGGAGGGATCAGCCCCAGCATTTT. The variable domain in full, with the rest retrieved from reference TRBV28 and TRBJ1-5, is DVKVTQSSRYLVKRTGEKVFLECVQDMDHENMFWYRQDPGLGLRLIYFSYDVKMKEKGDIPEGYSVSREKKERFSLILESASTNQTSMYLCATGTGRDQPQHFGDGTRLSIL.

This chain uses TRBV7-9 with TRBJ1-1; 8 bases line up with TRBD1. Per the germline V gene, CDR1 is SEHNR and CDR2 is FQNEAQ (reference sequence). V lost 11 bases and J lost 6; bases outside the gene matches: 17. The CDR3 has 15 amino acids. This CDR3 is CAFLADRGFSAEAFF. CDR3 DNA sequence: TGTGCCTTCTTGGCCGACAGGGGTTTCAGTGCTGAAGCTTTCTTT.

This rearrangement joins TRBV11-2 to TRBJ1-6, with unresolved D. Trimming took off 1 base at V and 0 bases at J, with 16 bases between the two ends. Germline V gene sequence: CDR1 SGHAT, CDR2 FQNNGV. The CDR3 loop spans 19 amino acids. The CDR3: CASSLGGNAGSSYNSPLHF. The CDR3 region has the DNA TGTGCCAGCAGCTTAGGTGGGAATGCGGGCAGCTCCTATAATTCACCCCTCCACTTT. Full variable domain (outside the CDR3, taken from reference TRBV11-2 and TRBJ1-6): EAGVAQSPRYKIIEKRQSVAFWCNPISGHATLYWYQQILGQGPKLLIQFQNNGVVDDSQLPKDRFSAERLKGVDSTLKIQPAKLEDSAVYLCASSLGGNAGSSYNSPLHFGNGTRLTVT.

This clone was observed once. The V and J genes are TRBV19 and TRBJ1-5; D is perhaps TRBD1 (5 bases). The CDR3 sequence is 15 residues long. The germline gives CDR1 LNHDA, CDR2 SQIVND (reference sequence). The V end lost 1 base, the J end lost 4 bases, and 11 bases lay between the germline ends. The DNA for the CDR3 is TGTGCCAGTAGTATAGGGAGACAGCTAAATCAGCCCCAGCATTTT. Translated: CASSIGRQLNQPQHF. The complete variable domain, with remaining parts taken from reference TRBV19 and TRBJ1-5, reads DGGITQSPKYLFRKEGQNVTLSCEQNLNHDAMYWYRQDPGQGLRLIYYSQIVNDFQKGDIAEGYSVSREKKESFPLTVTSAQKNPTAFYLCASSIGRQLNQPQHFGDGTRLSIL.